The 21 T cell receptor beta chains given below trace back to one sample, sequenced in a study of a mutant IDH1 vaccine in newly diagnosed glioma. This table comes from immunoSEQ multiplex PCR, and its TCRdb copy is limited to in-frame clones, with some not included. The sample consists of fewer than 45,000 clones, about 75% of them appearing once. Time point indicated: week 23, last vaccination. Every vaccine dose comprised 300 ug of mutant IDH1 20-mer peptide plus topical imiquimod. Their recognized antigens are unknown. The input for sequencing was PBMCs, taken from a glioma patient whose treatment included an IDH1 peptide vaccine. Source of these receptors: a man aged 45-65 years with glioma.

The gene calls are TRBV4-1 and TRBJ1-2, with D perhaps TRBD1 (6 bases). In germline, CDR1 is MGHRA, CDR2 YSYEKL. V lost 3 bases and J 4 bases, leaving 15 bases between the germline ends. This CDR3 region has 15 residues. CDR3 sequence (DNA): TGCGCCAGCAGCCAGGCCCGTGGGGGGCCCTATGGCTACACCTTC. Protein: CASSQARGGPYGYTF.

J is TRBJ2-1 and V is TRBV6-5; 9 positions agree with TRBD1. Looked up from germline, CDR1 is MNHEY and CDR2 is SVGAGI. The CDR3 sequence is 14 residues long. The ends lost 5 bases at V and 3 bases at J; junction bases unmatched: 2. The CDR3 DNA sequence: TGTGCCAGCAGTCGGGACAGGGACTACAATGAGCAGTTCTTC. Translating it yields CASSRDRDYNEQFF.

A single count supports this clone. The J gene is TRBJ2-7, the V gene TRBV7-9, with TRBD2 as a possible D gene (7 bases). CDR1 and CDR2 from the germline V gene are SEHNR and FQNEAQ (reference sequence). V was clipped by 1 base and J by 5 bases, with 12 bases between them. This CDR3 comprises 14 residues. DNA for the CDR3: TGTGCCAGCAGCTTAGGGAGGGGGGGAGACGAGCAGTACTTC. This codes for CASSLGRGGDEQYF.

The gene calls are TRBV6-5 and TRBJ2-7, with D perhaps matching TRBD1 or TRBD2 (5 bases each). Germline lookup yields CDR1 MNHEY and CDR2 SVGAGI. The V end was cut by 0 bases, the J end by 6 bases, with 15 bases between. The CDR3 extends over 15 amino acids. The CDR3: CASSYSGTLEREQYF. Here the CDR3 DNA reads TGTGCCAGCAGTTACTCCGGGACCCTAGAACGCGAGCAGTACTTC.

The J gene is TRBJ2-7, the V gene TRBV5-4; TRBD2 matches at 13 bases. Per germline, CDR1 SGHNT and CDR2 YYREEE (reference sequence). This CDR3 region has 16 residues. With 0 bases clipped from V and 6 bases from J, the junction kept 6 bases outside the gene matches. CDR3 protein: CASSLVLAGGPGEQYF. As DNA, the CDR3 is TGTGCCAGCAGCTTGGTACTAGCGGGGGGGCCAGGCGAGCAGTACTTC.

This chain links TRBV21-1 with TRBJ1-2; TRBD1 is the table's D call and was not checked against the DNA. TRBV21-1 represents a pseudogene. This CDR3 has 19 residues. DNA for the CDR3: TGTGCCAGCAGCAAAGTTCGAGACTTCGGGGACAGGCCTAACTATGGCTACACCTTC. Protein product: CASSKVRDFGDRPNYGYTF.

The genes are TRBV29-1 and TRBJ1-1; perhaps TRBD1 as D (6 bases). The CDR3 has 15 residues. Germline assignment: CDR1 SQVTM and CDR2 ANQGSEA. Trimming pared 6 bases from V and 0 bases from J, leaving 17 bases between. CDR3 coding DNA: TGCAGCGTGGCCAGGGGCACGGGGTTGAACACTGAAGCTTTCTTT. This sequence encodes CSVARGTGLNTEAFF.

V is TRBV30 and J is TRBJ1-1, with D unresolved. CDR1 GTSNPN and CDR2 SVGIG come from the germline V gene (reference sequence). V dropped 0 bases and J dropped 1 base, with 6 bases sitting between them. The CDR3 is 13 residues long. The CDR3 protein is CAWSVHRNTEAFF. The DNA for the CDR3 is TGTGCCTGGAGTGTACATAGGAACACTGAAGCTTTCTTT. Variable domain in full (rest from reference TRBV30 and TRBJ1-1): SQTIHQWPATLVQPVGSPLSLECTVEGTSNPNLYWYRQAAGRGLQLLFYSVGIGQISSEVPQNLSASRPQDRQFILSSKKLLLSDSGFYLCAWSVHRNTEAFFGQGTRLTVV.

The V call is TRBV30, the J call TRBJ2-5; D might be TRBD1 or TRBD2, each matching 5 bases. This CDR3 is built from 13 residues. The ends were cut back, 4 bases at V and 4 bases at J, with 13 bases in the middle. From germline, CDR1 is GTSNPN and CDR2 SVGIG (reference sequence). The CDR3 DNA is TGTGCCTGGACGACGGGGCTTTCAGAGACCCAGTACTTC. It codes for CAWTTGLSETQYF.

In nucleotides, the CDR3 is TGTGCCAGCAGCTTGATACATTTT. Translation: CASSLIHF. The chain combines TRBV5-8 with TRBJ1-5; D is uncertain. This CDR3 has 8 amino acids. Germline-derived CDR1 and CDR2 are SGHTS and YDEGEE. Trimming pared 1 base from V and 16 bases from J, leaving 3 bases between.

The chain employs TRBV6-6 and TRBJ2-3, with 7 bases aligning to TRBD1. The CDR3 consists of 16 residues. V was pared by 5 bases and J by 3 bases, with 11 bases of the junction left unmatched. From germline, CDR1 is MNHNY and CDR2 SVGAGI (reference sequence). The CDR3 coding sequence is TGTGCCAGCAGTCGGGACAGTAGCTTGAGGACAGATACGCAGTATTTT. This translates into CASSRDSSLRTDTQYF.

The chain recombines TRBV5-1 with TRBJ2-7, with 8 bases aligning to TRBD1. Per the germline V gene, CDR1 is SGHRS and CDR2 is YFSETQ. The CDR3 contains 13 residues. J gave up 2 bases and V 4 bases, and 2 bases lay outside the gene matches. The CDR3 DNA reads TGCGCCAGCAGCCGACAGGGGACCTACGAGCAGTACTTC. This sequence encodes CASSRQGTYEQYF.

This clone was observed a handful of times. The genes are TRBV7-2 and TRBJ1-1; no firm D call. Germline V gene lookup returns CDR1 SGHTA and CDR2 FQGNSA. The CDR3 length is 13 residues. V was cut by 4 bases and J by 2 bases, with 8 bases left in between. For the CDR3, the DNA is TGTGCCAGCAGCTGGAATGTTAACACTGAAGCTTTCTTT. Translation gives CASSWNVNTEAFF.

The J gene is TRBJ2-7, the V gene TRBV4-2; 7 bases are a match to TRBD1. With 0 bases clipped from V and 5 bases from J, the junction kept 10 bases outside the gene matches. This CDR3 region has 16 residues. Germline CDR1 LGHNA, CDR2 YNFKEQ. CDR3 residues: CASSQEGTGVSDEQYF. The CDR3 nucleotides read TGTGCCAGCAGCCAAGAGGGAACAGGGGTAAGCGACGAGCAGTACTTC.

The chain joins TRBV5-5 to TRBJ1-5, with TRBD1 as a possible D gene (5 bases). Germline V lookup: CDR1 SGHKS, CDR2 YYEKEE (reference sequence). V shed 1 base and J shed 6 bases, with 8 bases lying between them. CDR3 size: 13 residues. CDR3 coding DNA: TGTGCCAGCAGCTTGTGGGGCGGTCAGCCCCAGCATTTT. Residues: CASSLWGGQPQHF.

This clone appeared a few times. The chain combines TRBV19 with TRBJ1-5; tentatively, D is TRBD1 (5 bases). With 6 bases removed from V and 4 bases from J, the gap between germline ends came to 10 bases. Germline V gene data show CDR1 as LNHDA and CDR2 as SQIVND (reference sequence). The CDR3 runs to 13 residues. The CDR3 reads CASSRGGNQPQHF. The CDR3 DNA reads TGTGCCAGTAGCCGGGGGGGAAATCAGCCCCAGCATTTT.

The chain recombines TRBV29-1 with TRBJ1-4, with 7 bases identical to TRBD1. Per germline, CDR1 SQVTM and CDR2 ANQGSEA. The CDR3 totals 12 residues. V was pared by 7 bases and J by 5 bases, with 4 bases of the junction left unmatched. CDR3 coding DNA: TGCAGCGCCCTGACAGGGAATGAAAAACTGTTTTTT. Protein: CSALTGNEKLFF.

The CDR3 protein is CASSLEIGSAYEQYF. The CDR3 bases are TGTGCCAGCAGCTTAGAGATAGGGTCTGCGTACGAGCAGTACTTC. The V call is TRBV7-6, the J call TRBJ2-7; D gene ambiguous. The CDR3 has 15 amino acids. Trimming pared 1 base from V and 4 bases from J, leaving 14 bases between. The germline V gene has CDR1 SGHVS and CDR2 FNYEAQ.

In its sample, this clone was seen a few times. V gene TRBV18 combines with J gene TRBJ1-2; D not certain. This CDR3 region has 14 residues. The V gene lost 2 bases and the J gene lost 2 bases, with 9 bases spanning the gap. Germline loops: CDR1 KGHSH, CDR2 LQKENI. The CDR3 coding sequence is TGTGCCAGCTCACCATCGGCTCAGAACTATGGCTACACCTTC. It specifies CASSPSAQNYGYTF.

This clone was seen once. The CDR3 nucleotides read TGTGCCTGGAGAACTCACGGGGGCCGCCAGGAGACCCAGTACTTC. As protein: CAWRTHGGRQETQYF. The V call is TRBV30, the J call TRBJ2-5, with D tentatively TRBD1 or TRBD2 (6 bases each). V dropped 3 bases and J dropped 5 bases, with 19 bases sitting between them. Looked up from germline, CDR1 is GTSNPN and CDR2 is SVGIG (reference sequence). This CDR3 is built from 15 residues.

The chain is built from TRBV10-3 and TRBJ2-2; D may match TRBD1 or TRBD2 (5 bases each). Trimming pared 4 bases from V and 3 bases from J, leaving 15 bases between. The germline V gene has CDR1 ENHRY and CDR2 SYGVKD. The CDR3 length is 16 residues. The CDR3 sequence: CAISVRGAEDTGELFF. Written as DNA, the CDR3 is TGTGCCATCAGTGTCCGAGGGGCGGAGGACACCGGGGAGCTGTTTTTT.